The table lists the clone carrying this T cell receptor beta chain with a few counts. Its matching antigen is unknown. This entry comes from a study of regulatory T cells in long-lasting Graves disease. Overall study results and limits: Having few samples may have compromised the accuracy. Comparison showed that persistent patients shared more public clonotypes (2,741) than new patients (nearly 1,000). TRBV28, TRBJ1-2 and TRBJ2-5 emerged as the favored segments in persistent disease.

Time point indicated: persistent/refractory GD, antithyroid drugs over 5 years with positive TRAb. Extracted PBMC RNA gave rise to the TCR library. Around 8.2 milliliters of peripheral blood were drawn into EDTA tubes. With V trimmed by 5 bases and J by 1 base, 5 bases remained unmatched. CDR3 size: 17 residues. TCR beta libraries were built with iRepertoire HTBI primers and Arm-PCR of CDR3 regions. Each CDR3 protein is one row after TCRdb ran MiXCR on the multiplex PCR reads. Among about 450,000 distinct CDR3 sequences listed, about a quarter were seen once. This chain connects TRBV12-3 or TRBV12-4 to TRBJ2-5; TRBD2 matches 15 bases. This sequence was found in a female donor with Graves disease. This specimen was peripheral blood mononuclear cells (PBMCs), taken when the disease was refractory, from a patient treated with antithyroid drugs. The DNA of the CDR3 is TGTGCCAGCAGTACTGGGACTAGCGGGAGGTTCCAAGAGACCCAGTACTTC. Its protein is CASSTGTSGRFQETQYF.